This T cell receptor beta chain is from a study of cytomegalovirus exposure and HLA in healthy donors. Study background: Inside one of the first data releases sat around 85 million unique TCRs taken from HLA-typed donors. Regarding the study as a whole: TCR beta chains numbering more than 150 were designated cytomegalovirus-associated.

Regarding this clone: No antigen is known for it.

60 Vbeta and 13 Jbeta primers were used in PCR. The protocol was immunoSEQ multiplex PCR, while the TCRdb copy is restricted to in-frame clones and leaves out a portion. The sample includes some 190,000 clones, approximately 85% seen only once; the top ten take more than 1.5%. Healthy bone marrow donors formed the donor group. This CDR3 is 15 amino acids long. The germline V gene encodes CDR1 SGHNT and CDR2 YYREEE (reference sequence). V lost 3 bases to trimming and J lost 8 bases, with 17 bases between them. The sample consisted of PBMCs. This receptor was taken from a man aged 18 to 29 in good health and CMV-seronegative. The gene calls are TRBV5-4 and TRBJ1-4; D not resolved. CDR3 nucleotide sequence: TGTGCCAGCAGCTCCCCCTCCGGCGGCTCGGAAAAACTGTTTTTT. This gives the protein CASSSPSGGSEKLFF.